There are a few counts of the clone carrying this T cell receptor beta chain. Its antigen is unidentified. Sequencing of the DNA from cultured CD4+ T cells was carried out with the Oncomine TCR Beta short-read assay. TCRdb ran MiXCR on the PCR reads and lists one entry per CDR3 protein. Of roughly 6,800 distinct CDR3 sequences in the sample, roughly 30% are singletons; the top ten hold approximately 25%. This sample stems from a study of vaccination and CD4 T cells after COVID-19. Treatment described: roughly ten-day PBMC culture with coronavirus spike peptide pools or control peptides (ViraFEST assay). One should note that the unexposed donor's CD4+ T cells were collected before the COVID-19 pandemic (2011-2018). Whenever cell numbers allowed, CD4+ T cells from unexposed donors were probed with SARS-CoV-2 S/N and four cold-coronavirus spikes. Germline V CDR1 and CDR2: SGHAT, FQNNGV. Trimming shortened V by 7 bases and J by 2 bases, and 20 bases separated the two germline ends. The CDR3 runs 16 residues.

Sequenced sample: CD4+ T cells from blood, cultured in vitro. This sequence joins TRBV11-2 and TRBJ1-1, with a tentative D call TRBD1 (6 bases). The TCR was taken from a human donor in good health. This chain's CDR3 is CASINFPGHSNTEAFF. The CDR3 bases are TGTGCCAGCATCAACTTCCCGGGACACAGTAACACTGAAGCTTTCTTT.